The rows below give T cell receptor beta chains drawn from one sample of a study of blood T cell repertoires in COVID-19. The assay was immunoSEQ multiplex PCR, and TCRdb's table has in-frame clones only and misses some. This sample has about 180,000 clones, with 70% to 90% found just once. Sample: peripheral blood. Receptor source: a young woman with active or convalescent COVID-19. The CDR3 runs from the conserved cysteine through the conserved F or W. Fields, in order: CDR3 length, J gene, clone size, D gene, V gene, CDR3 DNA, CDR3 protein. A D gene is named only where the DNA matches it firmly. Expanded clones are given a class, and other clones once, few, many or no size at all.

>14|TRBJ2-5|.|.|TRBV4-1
TGCGCCAGCAGCCAAGCGGGTTTACAAGAGACCCAGTACTTC
CASSQAGLQETQYF
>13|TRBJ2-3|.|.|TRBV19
TGTGCCAGCCGGACAACTAGCACAGATACGCAGTATTTT
CASRTTSTDTQYF
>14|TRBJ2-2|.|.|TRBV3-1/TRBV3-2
TGTGCCAGCAGCCAAGTACTAGCTGACGGGGAGCTGTTTTTT
CASSQVLADGELFF
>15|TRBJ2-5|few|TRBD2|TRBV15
TGTGCCACCAGCAGAGATAGCGGGGGGGCAGAGACCCAGTACTTC
CATSRDSGGAETQYF
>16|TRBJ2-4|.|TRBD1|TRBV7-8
TGTGCCAGCAGCTCGACGGGACAGGGGGCCAAAAACATTCAGTACTTC
CASSSTGQGAKNIQYF
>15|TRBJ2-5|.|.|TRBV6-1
TGTGCCAGCAGTGAAGCGCGTGTTGATGAAGAGACCCAGTACTTC
CASSEARVDEETQYF
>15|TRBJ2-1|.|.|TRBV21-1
TGTGCCAGCAGCAAAGGGAGACAGAAGGACCAAGAGCAGTTCTTC
CASSKGRQKDQEQFF
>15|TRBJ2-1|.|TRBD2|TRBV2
TGTGCCAGCAGTAAAATAGCGGGAGTTACCAATGAGCAGTTCTTC
CASSKIAGVTNEQFF
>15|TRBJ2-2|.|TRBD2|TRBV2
TGTGCCAGCACTGAGGGACTAGTCCACACCGGGGAGCTGTTTTTT
CASTEGLVHTGELFF
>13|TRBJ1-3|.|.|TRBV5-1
TGCGCCAGCCAGCAGGGTTCGGGAAACACCATATATTTT
CASQQGSGNTIYF
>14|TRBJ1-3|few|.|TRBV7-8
TGTGCCAGCAGCTCCAAGCGGGCTGGAAACACCATATATTTT
CASSSKRAGNTIYF
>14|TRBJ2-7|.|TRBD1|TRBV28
TGTGCCAGCAGTACGACAGGGGGGTCCTACGAGCAGTACTTC
CASSTTGGSYEQYF
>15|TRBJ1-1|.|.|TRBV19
TGTGCCAGTAGTTCCCGGGGTATAGGGAACACTGAAGCTTTCTTT
CASSSRGIGNTEAFF
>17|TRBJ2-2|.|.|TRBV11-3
TGTGCCAGCAGCCTAGGGGGGCAAGGGGCGCCCGGCGGGGAGCTGTTTTTT
CASSLGGQGAPGGELFF
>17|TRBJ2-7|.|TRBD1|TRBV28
TGTGCCAGCAGTGTTTCCGGGACAGGGGGTAGTTCCTACGAGCAGTACTTC
CASSVSGTGGSSYEQYF
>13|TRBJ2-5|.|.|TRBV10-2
TGCGCCAGCAGTGAAGGACAGCCGTTGGCCCAGTACTTC
CASSEGQPLAQYF
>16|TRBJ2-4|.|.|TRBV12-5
TGTGCTAGTGGTTTGGTAGCAGGCCCCGCCAAAAACATTCAGTACTTC
CASGLVAGPAKNIQYF
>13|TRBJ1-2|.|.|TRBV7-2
TGTGCCAGCAGCTTTAGGGGGACCTATGGCTACACCTTC
CASSFRGTYGYTF
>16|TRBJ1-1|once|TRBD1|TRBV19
TGTGCCAGTAGTCCCAGTGGGGACAGGGGGCCCACTGAAGCTTTCTTT
CASSPSGDRGPTEAFF
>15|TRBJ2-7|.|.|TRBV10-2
TGCGCCAGCAGTACCACACGGGAGACCCACTACGAGCAGTACTTC
CASSTTRETHYEQYF
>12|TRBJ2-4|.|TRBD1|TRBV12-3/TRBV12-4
TGTGCCAGCAGCGAGGGACAGTCCATCTCACACTTC
CASSEGQSISHF
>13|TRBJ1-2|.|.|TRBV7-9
TGTGCCAGCAGCTTAGGGGCAGTCTCTGGCTACACCTTC
CASSLGAVSGYTF
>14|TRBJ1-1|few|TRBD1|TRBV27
TGTGCCAGCAGTTTGGGACAGGGGGCTTTTGAAGCTTTCTTT
CASSLGQGAFEAFF
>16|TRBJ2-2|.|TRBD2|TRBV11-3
TGTGCCAGCAGCTTGGGACTAGCGGGAGGACACGGGGAGCTGTTTTTT
CASSLGLAGGHGELFF
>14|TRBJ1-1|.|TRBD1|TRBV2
TGTGCCAGCAGTGAGGACAGGGGGGGATTCGAAGCTTTCTTT
CASSEDRGGFEAFF
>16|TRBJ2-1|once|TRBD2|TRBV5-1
TGCGCCAGCAGCTTGGATAACGCGGGAGGGCAAGGTGAGCAGTTCTTC
CASSLDNAGGQGEQFF
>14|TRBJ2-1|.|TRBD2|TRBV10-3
TGTGCCATCAGACCGGGACTAGCGGGTAATGAGCAGTTCTTC
CAIRPGLAGNEQFF
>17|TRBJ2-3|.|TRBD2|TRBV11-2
TGTGCCAGCAGCTTAGAGGGAGCGGGAGGGCCTTTGGATACGCAGTATTTT
CASSLEGAGGPLDTQYF
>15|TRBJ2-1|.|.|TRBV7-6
TGTGCCAGCAGCCCAGAGAGCGGGCCGTACAATGAGCAGTTCTTC
CASSPESGPYNEQFF
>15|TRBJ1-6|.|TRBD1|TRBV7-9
TGTGCCAGCAGCTTTACGGGACAGGCTATATCACCCCTCCACTTT
CASSFTGQAISPLHF
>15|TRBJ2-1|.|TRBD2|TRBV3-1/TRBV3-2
TGTGCCAGCAGCAAGACTAGCGGGGCCTACAATGAGCAGTTCTTC
CASSKTSGAYNEQFF
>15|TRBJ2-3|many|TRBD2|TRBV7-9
TGTGCCAGCAGCTTAGCTTGGACTAGCGGAGATACGCAGTATTTT
CASSLAWTSGDTQYF
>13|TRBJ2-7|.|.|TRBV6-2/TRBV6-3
TGTGCCAGCAGTCCCTCCAGCTCCTACGAGCAGTACTTC
CASSPSSSYEQYF
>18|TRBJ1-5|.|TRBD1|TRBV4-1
TGCGCCAGCAGCCAAGATCGGGGGACAGGGAGAAGCAATCAGCCCCAGCATTTT
CASSQDRGTGRSNQPQHF
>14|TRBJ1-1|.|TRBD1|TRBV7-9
TGTGCCAGCAGCTTTCCGACAGGGAAGGCTGAAGCTTTCTTT
CASSFPTGKAEAFF
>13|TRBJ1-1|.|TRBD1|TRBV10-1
TGCGCCAGCAGTGGACAGGGAAGGACTGAAGCTTTCTTT
CASSGQGRTEAFF